This T cell receptor (beta chain) came from a study of T cells in Graves' hyperthyroidism and ophthalmopathy. Across the study: Peripheral blood draws took place at initial diagnosis, ahead of any treatment. Study-level findings and limits: Blood also held most thyroid clonotypes expanded beyond 0.001. The model made its ophthalmopathy prediction, and onset followed a median around 6.5 months later.

Template material for amplifying TCR beta CDR3 regions consisted of RNA transcripts. HTBI primers were the set used in a first-round RT-PCR of the TCR CDR3. One entry per CDR3 protein results from TCRdb running MiXCR on the multiplex PCR reads. The table shows about 560,000 distinct CDR3 sequences, with approximately 14% occurring only once. The germline V gene encodes CDR1 LNHDA and CDR2 SQIVND (reference sequence). The V end was cut by 5 bases, the J end by 3 bases, with 19 bases between. This CDR3 has 16 amino acids. Graves' hyperthyroidism was deemed stable given no ophthalmopathy progression within 18 months. This clonotype was seen a few times. The antigen remains unidentified.

The V call is TRBV19, the J call TRBJ1-2; possible D gene TRBD1, 5 bases. Specimen: blood. This clonotype was sampled from a middle-aged woman with Graves' hyperthyroidism. CDR3 nucleotide sequence: TGTGCCAGTAGTTCCCTCTACTCGACAGATTACTATGGCTACACCTTC. Translated: CASSSLYSTDYYGYTF.